Listed here are 4 T cell receptor beta chains from one sample, sequenced in a study of blood T cell repertoires in COVID-19. Clones were read by immunoSEQ multiplex PCR, and TCRdb kept only the in-frame ones, dropping some. Here the sample spans about 310,000 clones, 75% to 90% being singletons. Sequencing input: PBMCs or T cells enriched from blood (not recorded which). Every receptor here comes from a man in his thirties or forties who had recovered from COVID-19.

The genes are TRBV7-6 and TRBJ1-5, with TRBD1 identical over 7 bases. The CDR3 sequence is 17 residues long. CDR1 SGHVS and CDR2 FNYEAQ come from the germline V gene. The V and J ends lost 3 bases and 3 bases, in that order; junction bases with no gene match: 11. CDR3 DNA: TGTGCCAGCAGCTTGAGACAGGGACGGAATTCCAATCAGCCCCAGCATTTT. As protein: CASSLRQGRNSNQPQHF.

This clone was observed once. The V gene is TRBV3-1 (or the pseudogene TRBV3-2), the J gene TRBJ2-7; the match to TRBD2 covers 13 bases. With 4 bases clipped from V and 0 bases from J, the junction kept 12 bases outside the gene matches. In germline, CDR1 is LGHDT, CDR2 YNNKEL (reference sequence). This CDR3 contains 19 residues. Here the CDR3 reads CASSLKSGTSGVSSYEQYF. The DNA of the CDR3 is TGTGCCAGCAGCCTAAAATCCGGGACTAGCGGGGTGAGCTCCTACGAGCAGTACTTC.

The rearrangement links TRBV11-2 to TRBJ2-5; D uncertain. V was shortened by 1 base and J by 5 bases, with 11 bases between the two germline ends. Germline V gene lookup returns CDR1 SGHAT and CDR2 FQNNGV. This CDR3 comprises 14 residues. The CDR3 loop is CASSLVAGSETQYF. CDR3 coding DNA: TGTGCCAGCAGCTTAGTTGCCGGGTCGGAGACCCAGTACTTC.

The chain links TRBV6-5 to TRBJ1-2, with TRBD1 matching 7 bases. The CDR3 is 14 amino acids. J was trimmed by 6 bases and V by 1 base; bases with no gene match: 5. The germline CDR1 and CDR2 sequences are MNHEY and SVGAGI. Written as DNA, the CDR3 is TGTGCCAGCAGTTACTACAGGGGAGTCAATGGCTACACCTTC. Protein: CASSYYRGVNGYTF.